This TCR beta chain was sequenced during a study of cytomegalovirus exposure and HLA in healthy donors. Findings of the study overall: According to reports, the classifier identified cytomegalovirus status with high specificity and sensitivity. Three CMV-associated chains were confirmed in vitro to be specific for CMV antigens.

A remark on this clone: The antigen remains undetermined.

The length of the CDR3 is 15 residues. Germline V gene sequence: CDR1 MDHEN, CDR2 SYDVKM. The V and J ends lost 7 bases and 0 bases respectively, with 13 bases between them. Generated by immunoSEQ multiplex PCR, the TCRdb table keeps only in-frame clones and is missing some. The table has 180,000 or so clones, roughly 82% seen once. The study drew the donors from its approximately 110-subject validation cohort, separate from the roughly 700-subject first cohort. Sequencing input: PBMCs. This sequence was found in a woman aged 25-40 years in good health and CMV-seropositive. This sequence joins TRBV28 and TRBJ2-1; D unresolved. CDR3 sequence (DNA): TGTGCCAGCATGATAAGCGTAAGCTCCTACAATGAGCAGTTCTTC. This codes for CASMISVSSYNEQFF.